These 4 T cell receptor beta chains share one sample of origin, sequenced in a study of cytomegalovirus exposure and HLA in healthy donors. Both 60 Vbeta primers and 13 Jbeta primers went into the PCR. Clones were read by immunoSEQ multiplex PCR, and TCRdb kept only the in-frame ones, dropping some. This sample carries a few hundred thousand clones, about 80% of them seen once, and the ten largest clones take around 1.8%. Input material: PBMCs. These receptors were collected from a man in his late teens or twenties in good health and CMV-seronegative.

The rearrangement uses TRBV28 and TRBJ1-1, with 11 bases matching TRBD1. The CDR3 runs to 17 residues. J was trimmed by 1 base and V by 4 bases; bases with no gene match: 8. Germline values: CDR1 MDHEN, CDR2 SYDVKM. The CDR3 DNA follows: TGTGCCAGCAGTTCGGACAGGGGGCTTTTGGGGAACACTGAAGCTTTCTTT. Protein: CASSSDRGLLGNTEAFF.

The chain carries TRBV12-5 and TRBJ2-3; D is ambiguous. Germline-derived CDR1 and CDR2 are LGHNT and FRNRAP. Trimming pared 1 base from V and 7 bases from J, leaving 6 bases between. The CDR3 is 12 residues long. The CDR3 here is CASGLARNTQYF. The CDR3 region has the DNA TGTGCTAGTGGTTTGGCTAGGAATACGCAGTATTTT.

The chain employs TRBV4-2 and TRBJ1-2; D is possibly TRBD1 (5 bases). Germline assignment: CDR1 LGHNA and CDR2 YNFKEQ. The germline V and J ends were trimmed by 0 bases and 8 bases, with 13 bases remaining between them. The CDR3 covers 14 residues. CDR3 in amino acids: CASSQESRVGGYTF. CDR3 sequence (DNA): TGTGCCAGCAGCCAAGAGTCCAGGGTAGGCGGCTACACCTTC.

This clone appeared a single time. This sequence joins TRBV11-3 and TRBJ2-7, with 8 nucleotides matching TRBD1. Germline V gene sequence: CDR1 SGHNT, CDR2 YENEEA. V shed 7 bases, J shed 3 bases, and the junction held 5 bases outside the gene matches. The CDR3 loop spans 13 amino acids. The CDR3, as DNA: TGTGCCAGCACCGACAGGGGACACTACGAGCAGTACTTC. This sequence encodes CASTDRGHYEQYF.